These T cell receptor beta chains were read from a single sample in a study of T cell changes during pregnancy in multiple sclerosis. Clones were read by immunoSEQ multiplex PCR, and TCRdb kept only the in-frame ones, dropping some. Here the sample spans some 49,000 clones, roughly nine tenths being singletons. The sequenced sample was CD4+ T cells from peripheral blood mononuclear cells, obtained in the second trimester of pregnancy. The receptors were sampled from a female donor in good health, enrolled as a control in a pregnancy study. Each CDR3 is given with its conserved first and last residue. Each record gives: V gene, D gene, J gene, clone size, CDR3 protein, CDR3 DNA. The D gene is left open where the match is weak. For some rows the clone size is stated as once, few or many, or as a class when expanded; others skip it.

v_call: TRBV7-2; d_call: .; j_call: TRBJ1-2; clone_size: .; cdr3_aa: CASSLGPRYGYTF; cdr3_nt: TGTGCCAGCAGCTTGGGGCCACGCTATGGCTACACCTTC
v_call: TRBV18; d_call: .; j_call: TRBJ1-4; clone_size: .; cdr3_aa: CASSPTLQDRKLFF; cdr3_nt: TGTGCCAGCTCACCAACCCTACAGGATAGAAAACTGTTTTTT
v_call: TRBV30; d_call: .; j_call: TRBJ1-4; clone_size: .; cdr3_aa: CAWSEETTTNEKLFF; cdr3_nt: TGTGCCTGGAGTGAAGAGACAACAACTAATGAAAAACTGTTTTTT
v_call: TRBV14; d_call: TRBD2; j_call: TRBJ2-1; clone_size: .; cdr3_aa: CASSHSGGGVWNEQFF; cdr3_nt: TGTGCCAGCAGCCATTCGGGCGGGGGGGTTTGGAATGAGCAGTTCTTC
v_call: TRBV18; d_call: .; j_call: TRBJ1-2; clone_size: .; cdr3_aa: CASSPSRLANYGYTF; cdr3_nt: TGTGCCAGCTCACCTTCACGGCTAGCTAACTATGGCTACACCTTC
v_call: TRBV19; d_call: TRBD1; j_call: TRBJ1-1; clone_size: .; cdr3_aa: CASSDRGRLLNTEAFF; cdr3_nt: TGTGCCAGTAGTGACAGGGGTCGTCTCTTGAACACTGAAGCTTTCTTT
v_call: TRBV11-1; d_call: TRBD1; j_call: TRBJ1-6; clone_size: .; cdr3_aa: CASSVSGTGVSPLHF; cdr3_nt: TGTGCCAGCAGCGTATCCGGGACAGGGGTTTCACCCCTCCACTTT
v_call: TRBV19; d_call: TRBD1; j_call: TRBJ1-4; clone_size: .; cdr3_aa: CASSGQGFVANEKLFF; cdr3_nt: TGTGCCAGTAGTGGACAGGGGTTTGTAGCTAATGAAAAACTGTTTTTT
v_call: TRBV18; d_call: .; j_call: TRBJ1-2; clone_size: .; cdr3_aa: CASSGQSNYGYTF; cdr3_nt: TGTGCCAGCTCTGGACAGTCTAACTATGGCTACACCTTC
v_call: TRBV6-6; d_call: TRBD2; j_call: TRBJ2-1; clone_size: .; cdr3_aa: CASSLRGTSYNEQFF; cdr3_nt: TGTGCCAGCAGTTTGCGGGGGACCTCCTACAATGAGCAGTTCTTC
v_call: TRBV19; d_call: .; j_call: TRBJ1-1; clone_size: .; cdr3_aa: CASLASSYTEAFF; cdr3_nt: TGTGCCAGTTTAGCCTCCAGTTACACTGAAGCTTTCTTT
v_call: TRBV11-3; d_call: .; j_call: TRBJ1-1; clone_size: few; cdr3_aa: CASRYIQGDTEAFF; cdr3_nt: TGTGCCAGCAGGTACATCCAGGGCGACACTGAAGCTTTCTTT
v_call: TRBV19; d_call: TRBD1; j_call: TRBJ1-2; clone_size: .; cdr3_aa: CASSIGTGYNYGYTF; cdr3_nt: TGTGCCAGTAGTATAGGGACAGGGTATAACTATGGCTACACCTTC
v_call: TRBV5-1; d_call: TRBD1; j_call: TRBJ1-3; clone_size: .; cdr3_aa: CASSNLMGQGTAGGNTIYF; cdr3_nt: TGCGCCAGCAGTAACTTGATGGGACAGGGAACCGCTGGGGGAAACACCATATATTTT
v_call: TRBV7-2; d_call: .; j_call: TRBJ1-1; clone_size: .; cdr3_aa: CASSYMGRMNTEAFF; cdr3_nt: TGTGCCAGCAGCTACATGGGCAGGATGAACACTGAAGCTTTCTTT
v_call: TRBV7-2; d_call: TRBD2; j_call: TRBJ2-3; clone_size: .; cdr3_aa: CASSLSGGTDTQYF; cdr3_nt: TGTGCCAGCAGCCTCAGCGGGGGTACAGATACGCAGTATTTT
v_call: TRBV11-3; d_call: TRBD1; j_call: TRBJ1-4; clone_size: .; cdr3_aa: CASSTGVGEKLFF; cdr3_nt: TGTGCCAGCAGTACAGGGGTGGGGGAAAAACTGTTTTTT
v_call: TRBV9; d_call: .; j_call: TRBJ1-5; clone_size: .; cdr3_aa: CASSEGVRDQPQHF; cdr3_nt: TGTGCCAGCAGTGAGGGGGTGAGGGATCAGCCCCAGCATTTT
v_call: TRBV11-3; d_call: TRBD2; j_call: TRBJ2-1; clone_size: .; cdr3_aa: CASSLGAGDSYNEQFF; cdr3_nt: TGTGCCAGCAGCTTAGGCGCGGGGGACTCCTACAATGAGCAGTTCTTC
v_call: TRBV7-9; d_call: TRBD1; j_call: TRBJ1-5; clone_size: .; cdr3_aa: CASSLSVTGRGGGNQPQHF; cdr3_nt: TGTGCCAGCAGCTTAAGTGTGACAGGGAGAGGAGGGGGCAATCAGCCCCAGCATTTT
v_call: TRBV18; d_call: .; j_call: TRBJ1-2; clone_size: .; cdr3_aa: CASSPLGEDRREGYTF; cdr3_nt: TGTGCCAGCTCACCATTAGGGGAGGATCGGCGGGAAGGCTACACCTTC
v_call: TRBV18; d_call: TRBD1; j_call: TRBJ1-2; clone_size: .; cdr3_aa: CASSPQLQGIHYGYTF; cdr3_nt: TGTGCCAGCTCACCACAGCTACAGGGGATTCACTATGGCTACACCTTC
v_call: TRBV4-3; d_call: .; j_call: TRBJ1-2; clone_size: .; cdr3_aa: CASSQGEGPNYGYTF; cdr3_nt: TGCGCCAGCAGCCAAGGGGAGGGACCCAACTATGGCTACACCTTC
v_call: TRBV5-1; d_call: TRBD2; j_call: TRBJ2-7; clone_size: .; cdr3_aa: CASGGGAANDEQYF; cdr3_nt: TGCGCCAGCGGGGGAGGGGCAGCCAACGACGAGCAGTACTTC
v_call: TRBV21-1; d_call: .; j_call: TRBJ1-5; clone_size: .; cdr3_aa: CASTLRSPRENQPQHF; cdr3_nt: TGTGCCAGCACCCTAAGGAGTCCAAGGGAGAATCAGCCCCAGCATTTT
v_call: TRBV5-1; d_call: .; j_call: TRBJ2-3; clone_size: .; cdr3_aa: CASSSGQRSTDTQYF; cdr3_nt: TGCGCCAGCAGCTCAGGACAGAGAAGCACAGATACGCAGTATTTT
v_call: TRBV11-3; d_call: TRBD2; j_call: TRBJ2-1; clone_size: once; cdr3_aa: CASSLDLRGGSYNEQFF; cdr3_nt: TGTGCCAGCAGCTTAGATCTGCGGGGGGGATCCTACAATGAGCAGTTCTTC
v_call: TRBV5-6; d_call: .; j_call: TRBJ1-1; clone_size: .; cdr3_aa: CASSIQTEAFF; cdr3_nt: TGTGCCAGCAGTATACAAACTGAAGCTTTCTTT
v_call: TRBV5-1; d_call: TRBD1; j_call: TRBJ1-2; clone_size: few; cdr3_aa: CASSPEVQGNYGYTF; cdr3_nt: TGCGCCAGCAGCCCGGAAGTACAGGGGAACTATGGCTACACCTTC
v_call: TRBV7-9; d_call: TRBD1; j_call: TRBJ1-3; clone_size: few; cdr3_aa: CASSGRQGGSGNTIYF; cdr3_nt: TGTGCCAGCAGCGGCAGACAGGGAGGCTCTGGAAACACCATATATTTT
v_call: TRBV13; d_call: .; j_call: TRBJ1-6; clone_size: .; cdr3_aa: CASSLRKQGYNSPLHF; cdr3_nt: TGTGCCAGCAGCTTACGAAAACAGGGTTATAATTCACCCCTCCACTTT
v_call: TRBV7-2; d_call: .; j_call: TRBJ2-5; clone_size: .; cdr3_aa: CASSFGGAGKETQYF; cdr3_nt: TGTGCCAGCAGCTTTGGGGGGGCCGGGAAAGAGACCCAGTACTTC
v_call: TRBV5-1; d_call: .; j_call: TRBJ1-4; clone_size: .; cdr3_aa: CASSPSWSNEKLFF; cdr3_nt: TGCGCCAGCAGCCCGAGTTGGTCTAATGAAAAACTGTTTTTT
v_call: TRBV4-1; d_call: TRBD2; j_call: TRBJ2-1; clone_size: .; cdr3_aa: CASSQDLTSGGTEQFF; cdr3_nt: TGCGCCAGCAGCCAAGACCTGACTAGCGGGGGCACTGAGCAGTTCTTC
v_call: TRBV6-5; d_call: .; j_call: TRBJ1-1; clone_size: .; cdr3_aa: CASSYQGRATEAFF; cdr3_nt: TGTGCCAGCAGTTACCAGGGAAGGGCCACTGAAGCTTTCTTT
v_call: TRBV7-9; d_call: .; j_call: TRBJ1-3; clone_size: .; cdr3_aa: CASSLDNSSGNTIYF; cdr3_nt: TGTGCCAGCAGCTTAGATAACAGCTCTGGAAACACCATATATTTT
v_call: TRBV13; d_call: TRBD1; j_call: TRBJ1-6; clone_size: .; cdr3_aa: CASSRTLTGGSNSPLHF; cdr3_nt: TGTGCCAGCAGCCGCACGCTGACAGGGGGGAGCAATTCACCCCTCCACTTT
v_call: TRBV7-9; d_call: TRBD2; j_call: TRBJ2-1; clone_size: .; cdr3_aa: CASSLSQWGGEYNEQFF; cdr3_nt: TGTGCCAGCAGCTTATCCCAGTGGGGGGGAGAATACAATGAGCAGTTCTTC
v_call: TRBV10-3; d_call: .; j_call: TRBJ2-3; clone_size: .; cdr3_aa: CAISDPGFVTDTQYF; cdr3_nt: TGTGCCATCAGTGATCCGGGGTTCGTCACAGATACGCAGTATTTT
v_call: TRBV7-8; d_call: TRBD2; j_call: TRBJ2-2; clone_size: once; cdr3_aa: CASSLGLAGTGGELFF; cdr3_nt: TGTGCCAGCAGCTTAGGCCTAGCGGGGACGGGCGGGGAGCTGTTTTTT
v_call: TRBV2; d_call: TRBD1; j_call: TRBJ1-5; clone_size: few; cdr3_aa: CASSGQGQPQHF; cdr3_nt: TGTGCCAGCAGTGGACAGGGGCAGCCCCAGCATTTT
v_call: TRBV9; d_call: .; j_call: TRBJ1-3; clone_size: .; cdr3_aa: CASSVDPGPGNTIYF; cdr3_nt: TGTGCCAGCAGCGTAGATCCAGGGCCTGGAAACACCATATATTTT
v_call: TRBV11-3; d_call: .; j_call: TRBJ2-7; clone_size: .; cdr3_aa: CASSLNGGYEQYF; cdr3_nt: TGTGCCAGCAGCTTAAACGGCGGGTACGAGCAGTACTTC
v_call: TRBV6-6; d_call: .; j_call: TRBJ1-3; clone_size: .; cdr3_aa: CASSLDGPLGGNTIYF; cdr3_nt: TGTGCCAGCAGCCTAGATGGTCCTCTTGGTGGAAACACCATATATTTT
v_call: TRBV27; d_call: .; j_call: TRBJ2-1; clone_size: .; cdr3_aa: CASSLTGALSNEQFF; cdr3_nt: TGTGCCAGCAGTTTAACTGGGGCACTTTCTAATGAGCAGTTCTTC